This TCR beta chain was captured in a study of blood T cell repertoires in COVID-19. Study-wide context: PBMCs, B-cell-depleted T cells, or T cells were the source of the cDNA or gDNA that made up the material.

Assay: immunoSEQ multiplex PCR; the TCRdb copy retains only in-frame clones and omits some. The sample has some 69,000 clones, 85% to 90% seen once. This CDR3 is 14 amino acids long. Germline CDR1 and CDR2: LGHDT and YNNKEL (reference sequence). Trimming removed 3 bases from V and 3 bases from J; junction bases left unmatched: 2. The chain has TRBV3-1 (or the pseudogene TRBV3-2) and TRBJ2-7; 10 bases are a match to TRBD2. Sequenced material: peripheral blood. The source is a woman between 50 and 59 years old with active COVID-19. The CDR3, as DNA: TGTGCCAGCAGCCAGACTAGCGGGCTCTACGAGCAGTACTTC. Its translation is CASSQTSGLYEQYF.